A selection of T cell receptor beta chains follows, all from one sample in a study of T cells in Graves' hyperthyroidism and ophthalmopathy. MiXCR was run by TCRdb on the multiplex PCR reads, yielding one entry per CDR3 protein. Seen here are more than 500,000 distinct CDR3 sequences, 15% to 20% observed once, and the top ten hold approximately 30%. Specimen: blood. Receptors were obtained from a woman aged 25-40 years with Graves' ophthalmopathy. Both conserved end residues are part of each CDR3. A D gene is named only where the DNA matches it firmly. Expanded clones are given a class, and other clones once, few, many or no size at all.

TRBV20-1	TRBJ1-3	TRBD1	NA	CSARENTGGIGSGNTIYF	TGCAGTGCTAGAGAAAATACAGGGGGAATAGGGTCTGGAAACACCATATATTTT
TRBV19	TRBJ1-1	TRBD1	once	CASQMGTGRNTEAFF	TGTGCCAGCCAAATGGGGACAGGGAGAAACACTGAAGCTTTCTTT
TRBV4-2	TRBJ2-1	NA	few	CASSQVVAEKPLSSYNEQFF	TGTGCCAGCAGCCAGGTGGTAGCGGAAAAGCCCCTGAGCTCCTACAATGAGCAGTTCTTC
TRBV9	TRBJ1-2	TRBD1	few	CASSVAGGYGYTF	TGTGCCAGCAGCGTCGCAGGGGGCTATGGCTACACCTTC
TRBV5-1	TRBJ2-2	NA	few	CASSLNSGLRGLETGELFF	TGCGCCAGCAGCTTAAACTCCGGCCTTCGGGGGCTAGAGACCGGGGAGCTGTTTTTT
TRBV9	TRBJ1-1	NA	NA	CASSPGTLDTEAFF	TGTGCCAGCAGCCCGGGGACTCTTGACACTGAAGCTTTCTTT
TRBV5-5	TRBJ2-7	NA	NA	CASSYPEGEQYF	TGTGCCAGCAGCTACCCCGAGGGAGAGCAGTACTTC
TRBV11-2	TRBJ2-2	TRBD2	NA	CASSRTSGDTGELFF	TGTGCCAGCAGCAGGACTAGCGGGGACACCGGGGAGCTGTTTTTT
TRBV20-1	TRBJ2-3	NA	many	CSATLGGFTDTQYF	TGCAGTGCTACTTTGGGGGGCTTCACAGATACGCAGTATTTT
TRBV20-1	TRBJ2-1	TRBD2	few	CSASEGLREEQFF	TGCAGTGCTAGTGAGGGACTAAGGGAAGAGCAGTTCTTC
TRBV3-1	TRBJ1-1	NA	many	CASSQDVSKAFF	TGTGCCAGCAGCCAAGATGTGAGTAAAGCTTTCTTT
TRBV10-3	TRBJ2-7	NA	few	CAISELATHEQYF	TGTGCCATCAGTGAGTTAGCTACTCACGAGCAGTACTTC
TRBV2	TRBJ2-3	NA	many	CARRETDTQYF	TGTGCCAGGAGGGAAACAGATACGCAGTATTTT
TRBV28	TRBJ1-5	NA	many	CASSSGPRNQPQHF	TGTGCCAGCAGTTCGGGACCAAGGAATCAGCCCCAGCATTTT
TRBV6-1	TRBJ1-1	NA	few	CASSREMNTEAFF	TGTGCCAGCAGCCGCGAAATGAACACTGAAGCTTTCTTT
TRBV7-3	TRBJ2-2	NA	many	CASSPSPGNTGELFF	TGTGCCAGCAGCCCTTCCCCCGGGAACACCGGGGAGCTGTTTTTT
TRBV7-2	TRBJ2-7	NA	many	CASSRDRGDVDEQYF	TGTGCCAGCAGCCGAGATAGGGGAGATGTCGACGAGCAGTACTTC
TRBV2	TRBJ2-5	NA	many	CASTQSAETQYF	TGTGCCAGCACACAGTCCGCAGAGACCCAGTACTTC
TRBV6-6	TRBJ2-5	NA	many	CASSYPGQAKETQYF	TGTGCCAGCAGTTACCCCGGGCAGGCTAAAGAGACCCAGTACTTC
TRBV3-1	TRBJ2-7	NA	many	CASSQEGEGLFSYEQYF	TGTGCCAGCAGCCAAGAGGGAGAGGGATTGTTCTCCTACGAGCAGTACTTC
TRBV18	TRBJ1-5	NA	many	CASSSGRAADQPQHF	TGTGCCAGCTCATCAGGACGGGCCGCCGATCAGCCCCAGCATTTT
TRBV27	TRBJ1-1	TRBD1	many	CASSMGQGTNTEAFF	TGTGCCAGCAGTATGGGACAGGGGACGAACACTGAAGCTTTCTTT
TRBV28	TRBJ1-3	NA	many	CASSLVGRNTIYF	TGTGCCAGCAGTTTAGTGGGGAGAAACACCATATATTTT
TRBV29-1	TRBJ2-5	TRBD2	few	CSASLAGGTETQYF	TGCAGCGCTAGTCTAGCGGGAGGCACGGAGACCCAGTACTTC
TRBV30	TRBJ1-1	NA	many	CAWGDRYTEAFF	TGTGCCTGGGGGGACCGTTACACTGAAGCTTTCTTT
TRBV5-8	TRBJ2-5	TRBD1	many	CASSLGTGYQETQYF	TGTGCCAGCAGCCTCGGGACAGGCTACCAAGAGACCCAGTACTTC
TRBV7-2	TRBJ2-1	TRBD2	many	CASSPMTSRSDEQFF	TGTGCCAGCAGCCCCATGACTAGCAGGAGCGATGAGCAGTTCTTC
TRBV11-1	TRBJ2-1	NA	many	CASSLVPRYNEQFF	TGTGCCAGCAGCTTAGTTCCCAGATACAATGAGCAGTTCTTC
TRBV20-1	TRBJ2-3	TRBD2	many	CSASNLAGRTDTQYF	TGCAGTGCTAGCAACCTAGCGGGACGCACAGATACGCAGTATTTT
TRBV4-1	TRBJ1-5	NA	NA	CASSHLGQPQHF	TGCGCCAGCAGCCACTTGGGCCAGCCCCAGCATTTT
TRBV20-1	TRBJ2-5	NA	few	CSANSPLGRRQETQYF	TGCAGTGCAAACTCCCCCCTCGGCAGGCGGCAAGAGACCCAGTACTTC
TRBV12-3/TRBV12-4	TRBJ1-6	TRBD1	many	CATGQGNSPLHF	TGTGCCACGGGACAGGGCAATTCACCCCTCCACTTT
TRBV20-1	TRBJ2-2	TRBD2	NA	CSAPRSSGRTAGELFF	TGCAGTGCCCCCAGGTCTAGCGGGAGGACTGCCGGGGAGCTGTTTTTT
TRBV29-1	TRBJ1-4	NA	few	CSVREPNEKLFF	TGCAGCGTTCGTGAGCCAAATGAAAAACTGTTTTTT
TRBV29-1	TRBJ2-7	TRBD1	NA	CSVGTGSSYEQYF	TGCAGCGTGGGGACAGGCAGCTCCTACGAGCAGTACTTC
TRBV19	TRBJ2-2	NA	few	CASSMKTGSNTGELFF	TGTGCCAGTAGTATGAAAACCGGATCGAACACCGGGGAGCTGTTTTTT
TRBV2	TRBJ2-4	NA	many	CATSTDPKNIQYF	TGTGCCACCTCGACAGACCCAAAAAACATTCAGTACTTC
TRBV10-2	TRBJ2-1	TRBD1	many	CASSEFRGREVNEQFF	TGCGCCAGCAGTGAGTTCAGGGGGCGCGAGGTCAATGAGCAGTTCTTC
TRBV9	TRBJ2-7	TRBD1	NA	CASSISDRDEQYF	TGTGCCAGCAGCATTAGCGACAGGGACGAGCAGTACTTC